The T cell receptor beta chain described here comes from a study of blood T cells in healthy people across ages. The study's findings and limits: Roughly linearly, TCR beta diversity per million T cells fell as age increased.

PCR was performed a second time for about 7 to 11 cycles using a sample-barcoded 5' primer and a J-beta primer mix. Using its own MiXCR run on the 5' RACE reads, TCRdb lists one record per CDR3 protein. Among hundreds of thousands of distinct CDR3 sequences listed, 29% were seen once. This clonotype was seen a handful of times. Its antigen is undetermined. A read error may explain this, as a much larger clone is one base away. The V segment lost 6 bases and the J segment 7 bases; nucleotides outside the gene matches: 9. The germline CDR1 and CDR2 sequences are DFQATT and SNEGSKA (reference sequence). The CDR3 consists of 15 residues. Isolation recovered at least 6.5 million PBMCs from every sample.

J is TRBJ2-7 and V is TRBV20-1; 16 nucleotides match TRBD2. This clonotype was sampled from an elderly woman in good health. Sample: blood. The chain's CDR3 is CSASGTSGGAPEQYF. Written as DNA, the CDR3 is TGCAGTGCCAGTGGGACTAGCGGGGGGGCCCCTGAGCAGTACTTC.